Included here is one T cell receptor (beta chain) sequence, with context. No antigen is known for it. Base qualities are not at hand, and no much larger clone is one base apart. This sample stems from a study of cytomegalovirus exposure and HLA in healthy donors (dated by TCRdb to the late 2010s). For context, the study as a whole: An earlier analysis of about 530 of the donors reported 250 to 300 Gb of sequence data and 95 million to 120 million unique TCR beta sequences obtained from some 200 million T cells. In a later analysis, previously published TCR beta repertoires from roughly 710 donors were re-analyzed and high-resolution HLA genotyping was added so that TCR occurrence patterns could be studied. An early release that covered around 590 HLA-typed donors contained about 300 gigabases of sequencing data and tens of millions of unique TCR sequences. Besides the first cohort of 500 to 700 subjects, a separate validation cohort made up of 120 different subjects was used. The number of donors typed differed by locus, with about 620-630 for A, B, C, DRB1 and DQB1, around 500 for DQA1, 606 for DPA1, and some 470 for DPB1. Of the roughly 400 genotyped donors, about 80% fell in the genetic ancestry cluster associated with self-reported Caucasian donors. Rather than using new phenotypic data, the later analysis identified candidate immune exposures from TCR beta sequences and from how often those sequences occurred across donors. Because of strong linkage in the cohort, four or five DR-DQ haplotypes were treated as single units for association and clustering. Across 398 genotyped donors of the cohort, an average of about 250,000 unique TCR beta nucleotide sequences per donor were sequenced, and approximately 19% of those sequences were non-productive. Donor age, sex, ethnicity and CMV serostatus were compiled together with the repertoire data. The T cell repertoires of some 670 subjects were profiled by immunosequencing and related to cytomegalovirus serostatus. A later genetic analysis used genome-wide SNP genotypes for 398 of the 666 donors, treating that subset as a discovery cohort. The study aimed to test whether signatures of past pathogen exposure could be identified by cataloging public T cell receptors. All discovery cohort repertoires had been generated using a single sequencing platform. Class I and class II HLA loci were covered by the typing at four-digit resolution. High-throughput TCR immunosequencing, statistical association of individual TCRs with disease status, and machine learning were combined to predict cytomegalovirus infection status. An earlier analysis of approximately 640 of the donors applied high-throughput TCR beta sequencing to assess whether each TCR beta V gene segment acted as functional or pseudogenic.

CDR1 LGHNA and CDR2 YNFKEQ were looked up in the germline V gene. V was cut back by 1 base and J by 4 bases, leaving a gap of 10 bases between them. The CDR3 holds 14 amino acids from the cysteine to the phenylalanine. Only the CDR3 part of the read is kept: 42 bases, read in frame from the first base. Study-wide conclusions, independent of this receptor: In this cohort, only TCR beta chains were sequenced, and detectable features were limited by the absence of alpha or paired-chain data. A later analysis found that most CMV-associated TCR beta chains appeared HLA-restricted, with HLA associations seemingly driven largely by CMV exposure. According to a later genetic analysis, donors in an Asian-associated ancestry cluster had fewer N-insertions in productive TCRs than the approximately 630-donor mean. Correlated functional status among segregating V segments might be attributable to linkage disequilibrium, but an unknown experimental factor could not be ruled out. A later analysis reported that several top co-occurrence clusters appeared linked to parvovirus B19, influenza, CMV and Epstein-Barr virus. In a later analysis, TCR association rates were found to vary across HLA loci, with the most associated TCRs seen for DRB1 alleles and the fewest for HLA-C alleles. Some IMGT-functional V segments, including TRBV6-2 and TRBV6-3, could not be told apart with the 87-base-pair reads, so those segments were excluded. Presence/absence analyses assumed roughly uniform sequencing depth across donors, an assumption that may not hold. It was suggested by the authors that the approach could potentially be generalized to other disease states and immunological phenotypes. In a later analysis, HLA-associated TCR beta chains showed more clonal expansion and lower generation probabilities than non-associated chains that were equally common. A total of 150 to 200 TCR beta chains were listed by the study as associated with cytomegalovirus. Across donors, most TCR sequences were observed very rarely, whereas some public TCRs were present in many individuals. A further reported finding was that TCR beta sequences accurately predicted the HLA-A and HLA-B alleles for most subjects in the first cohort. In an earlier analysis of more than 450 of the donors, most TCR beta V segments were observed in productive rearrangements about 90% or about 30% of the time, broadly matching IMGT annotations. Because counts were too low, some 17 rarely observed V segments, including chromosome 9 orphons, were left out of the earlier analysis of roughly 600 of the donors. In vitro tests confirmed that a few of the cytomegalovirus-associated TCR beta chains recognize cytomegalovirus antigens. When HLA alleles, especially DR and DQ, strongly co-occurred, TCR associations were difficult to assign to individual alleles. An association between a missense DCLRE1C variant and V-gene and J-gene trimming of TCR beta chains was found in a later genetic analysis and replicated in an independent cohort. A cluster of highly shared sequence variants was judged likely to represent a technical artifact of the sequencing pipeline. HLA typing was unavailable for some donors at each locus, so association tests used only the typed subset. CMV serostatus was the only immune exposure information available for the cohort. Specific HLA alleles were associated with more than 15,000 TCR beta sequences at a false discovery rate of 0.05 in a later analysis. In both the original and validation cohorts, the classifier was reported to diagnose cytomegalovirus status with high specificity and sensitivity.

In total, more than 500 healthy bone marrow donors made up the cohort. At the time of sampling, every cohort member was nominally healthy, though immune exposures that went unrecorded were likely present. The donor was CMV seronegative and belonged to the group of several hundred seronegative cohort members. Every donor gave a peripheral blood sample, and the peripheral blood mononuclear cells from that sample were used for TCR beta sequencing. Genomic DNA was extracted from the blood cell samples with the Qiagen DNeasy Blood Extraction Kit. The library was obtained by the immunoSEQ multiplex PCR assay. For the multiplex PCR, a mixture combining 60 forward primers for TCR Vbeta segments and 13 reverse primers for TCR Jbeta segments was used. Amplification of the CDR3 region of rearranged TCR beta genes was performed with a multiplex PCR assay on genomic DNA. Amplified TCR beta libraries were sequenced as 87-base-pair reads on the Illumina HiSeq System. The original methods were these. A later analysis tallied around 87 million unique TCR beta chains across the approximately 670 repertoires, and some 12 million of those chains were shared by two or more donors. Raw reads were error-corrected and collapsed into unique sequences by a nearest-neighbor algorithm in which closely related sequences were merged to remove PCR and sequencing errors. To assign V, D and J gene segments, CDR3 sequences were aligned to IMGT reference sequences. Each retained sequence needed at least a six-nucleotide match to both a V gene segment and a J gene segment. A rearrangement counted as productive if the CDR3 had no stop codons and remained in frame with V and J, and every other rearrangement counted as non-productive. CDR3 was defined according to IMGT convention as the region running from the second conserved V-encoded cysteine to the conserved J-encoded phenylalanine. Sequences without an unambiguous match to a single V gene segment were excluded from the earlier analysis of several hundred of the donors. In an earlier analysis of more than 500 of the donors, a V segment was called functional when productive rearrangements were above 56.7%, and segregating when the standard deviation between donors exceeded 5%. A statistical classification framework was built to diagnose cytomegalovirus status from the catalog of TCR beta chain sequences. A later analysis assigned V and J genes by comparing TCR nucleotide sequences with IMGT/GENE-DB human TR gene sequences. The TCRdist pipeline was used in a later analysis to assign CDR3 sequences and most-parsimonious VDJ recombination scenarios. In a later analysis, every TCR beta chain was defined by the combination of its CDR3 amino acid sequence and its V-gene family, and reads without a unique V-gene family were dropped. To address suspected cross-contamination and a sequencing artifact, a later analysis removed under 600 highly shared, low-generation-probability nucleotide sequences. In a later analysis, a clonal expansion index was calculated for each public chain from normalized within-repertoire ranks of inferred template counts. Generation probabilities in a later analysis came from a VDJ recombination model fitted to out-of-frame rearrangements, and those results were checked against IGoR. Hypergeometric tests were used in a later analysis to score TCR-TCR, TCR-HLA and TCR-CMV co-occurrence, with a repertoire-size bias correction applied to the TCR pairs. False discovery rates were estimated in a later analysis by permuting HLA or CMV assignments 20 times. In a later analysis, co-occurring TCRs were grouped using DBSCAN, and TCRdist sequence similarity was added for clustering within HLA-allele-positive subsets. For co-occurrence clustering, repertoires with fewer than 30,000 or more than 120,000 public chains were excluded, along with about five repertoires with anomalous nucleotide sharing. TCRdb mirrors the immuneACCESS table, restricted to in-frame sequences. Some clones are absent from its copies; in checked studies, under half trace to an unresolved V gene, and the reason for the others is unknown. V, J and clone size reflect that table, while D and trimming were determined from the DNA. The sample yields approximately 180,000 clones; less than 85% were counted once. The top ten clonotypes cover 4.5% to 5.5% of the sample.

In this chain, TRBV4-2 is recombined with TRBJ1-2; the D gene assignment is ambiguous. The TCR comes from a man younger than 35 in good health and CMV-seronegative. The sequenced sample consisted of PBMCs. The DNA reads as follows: TGTGCCAGCAGCCAAGCTGGCACCATCTATGGCTACACCTTC. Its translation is CASSQAGTIYGYTF.